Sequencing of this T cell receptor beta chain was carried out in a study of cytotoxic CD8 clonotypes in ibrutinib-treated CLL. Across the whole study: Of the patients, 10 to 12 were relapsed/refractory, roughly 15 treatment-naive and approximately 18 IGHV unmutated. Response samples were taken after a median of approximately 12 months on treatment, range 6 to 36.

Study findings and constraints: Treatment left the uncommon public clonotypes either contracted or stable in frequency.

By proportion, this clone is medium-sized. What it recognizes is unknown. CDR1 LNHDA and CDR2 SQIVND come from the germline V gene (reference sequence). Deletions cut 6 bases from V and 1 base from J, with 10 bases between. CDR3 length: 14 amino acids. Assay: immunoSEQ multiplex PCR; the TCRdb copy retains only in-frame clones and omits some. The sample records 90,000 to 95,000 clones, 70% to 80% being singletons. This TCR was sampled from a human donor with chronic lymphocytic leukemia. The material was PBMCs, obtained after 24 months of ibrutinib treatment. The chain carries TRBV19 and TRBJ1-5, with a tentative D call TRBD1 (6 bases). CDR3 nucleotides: TGTGCCAGTAGCACTGGGACAAGCAATCAGCCCCAGCATTTT. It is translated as CASSTGTSNQPQHF.